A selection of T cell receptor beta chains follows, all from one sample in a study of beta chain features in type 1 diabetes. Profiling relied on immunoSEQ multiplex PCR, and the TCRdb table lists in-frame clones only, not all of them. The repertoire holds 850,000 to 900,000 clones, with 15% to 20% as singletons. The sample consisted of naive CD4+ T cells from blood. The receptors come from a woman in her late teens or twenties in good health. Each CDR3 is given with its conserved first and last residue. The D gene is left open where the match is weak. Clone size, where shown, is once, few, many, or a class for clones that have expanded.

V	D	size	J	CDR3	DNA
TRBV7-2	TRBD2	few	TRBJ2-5	CASSFSRGTSGSEETQYF	TGTGCCAGCAGCTTTAGCCGAGGGACTAGCGGGAGTGAAGAGACCCAGTACTTC
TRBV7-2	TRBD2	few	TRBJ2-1	CASSLATGLAGPGEQFF	TGTGCCAGCAGCTTAGCTACGGGACTAGCGGGACCCGGGGAGCAGTTCTTC
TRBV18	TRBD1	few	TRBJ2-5	CASSHNRGEETQYF	TGTGCCAGCTCACATAACAGGGGTGAAGAGACCCAGTACTTC
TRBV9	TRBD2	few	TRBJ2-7	CASSVGNQGGRPSGRAYEQYF	TGTGCCAGCAGCGTAGGCAATCAGGGGGGGCGCCCTAGCGGGAGGGCTTACGAGCAGTACTTC
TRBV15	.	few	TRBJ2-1	CATPDRDNEQFF	TGTGCCACCCCGGACAGAGACAATGAGCAGTTCTTC
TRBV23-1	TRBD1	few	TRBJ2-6	CASTGTKGTGTGYSGANVLTF	TGCGCCAGCACCGGCACGAAGGGGACCGGGACAGGTTACTCTGGGGCCAACGTCCTGACTTTC
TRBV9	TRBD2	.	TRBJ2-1	CASSEASGSNEQFF	TGTGCCAGCAGCGAGGCTAGCGGGTCGAATGAGCAGTTCTTC
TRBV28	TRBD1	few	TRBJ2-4	CATNVAGQGNIQYF	TGTGCCACCAACGTTGCGGGACAGGGGAACATTCAGTACTTC
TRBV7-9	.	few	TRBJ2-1	CASSRGEGGEQFF	TGTGCCAGCAGCAGAGGCGAAGGGGGTGAGCAGTTCTTC
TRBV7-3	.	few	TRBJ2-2	CASSFGTGELFF	TGTGCCAGCAGCTTCGGCACCGGGGAGCTGTTTTTT
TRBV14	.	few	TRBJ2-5	CASSQAKGETQYF	TGTGCCAGCAGCCAGGCTAAGGGAGAGACCCAGTACTTC
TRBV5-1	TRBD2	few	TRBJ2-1	CASSSNPAGEANEQFF	TGCGCCAGCAGCTCCAACCCAGCGGGAGAGGCAAATGAGCAGTTCTTC
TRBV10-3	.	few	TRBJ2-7	CAITEEQGNSYEQYF	TGTGCCATCACGGAAGAACAGGGCAATTCCTACGAGCAGTACTTC
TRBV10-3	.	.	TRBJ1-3	CAISESQGKDSGNTIYF	TGTGCCATCAGTGAGTCGCAGGGGAAGGACTCTGGAAACACCATATATTTT
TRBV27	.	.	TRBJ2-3	CASSLFAGSGTDTQYF	TGTGCCAGCAGTTTATTCGCGGGATCGGGGACAGATACGCAGTATTTT
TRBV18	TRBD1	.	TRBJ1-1	CASSPRTGWDTEAFF	TGTGCCAGCTCACCACGGACAGGGTGGGACACTGAAGCTTTCTTT
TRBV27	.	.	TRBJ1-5	CASSPLGGHQPQHF	TGTGCCAGCAGTCCCTTGGGGGGACATCAGCCCCAGCATTTT
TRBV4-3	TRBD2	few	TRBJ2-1	CASSHWGGGSYNEQFF	TGCGCCAGCAGCCATTGGGGGGGAGGCTCCTACAATGAGCAGTTCTTC
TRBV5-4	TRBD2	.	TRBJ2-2	CASSSTSGSKTGELFF	TGTGCCAGCAGCTCAACTAGCGGGAGTAAAACCGGGGAGCTGTTTTTT
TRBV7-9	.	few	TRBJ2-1	CASSTHLNEQFF	TGTGCCAGCAGCACCCACCTCAATGAGCAGTTCTTC
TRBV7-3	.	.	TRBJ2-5	CASSRTGSDQETQYF	TGTGCCAGCAGCCGAACGGGATCAGACCAAGAGACCCAGTACTTC
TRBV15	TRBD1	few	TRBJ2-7	CATSRDPGTGFYEQYF	TGTGCCACCAGCAGAGATCCTGGGACAGGGTTCTACGAGCAGTACTTC
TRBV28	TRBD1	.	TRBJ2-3	CASRPQGADTQYF	TGTGCCAGCAGACCCCAGGGGGCAGATACGCAGTATTTT
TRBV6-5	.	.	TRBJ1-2	CASSYGREGYTF	TGTGCCAGCAGTTACGGACGCGAGGGCTACACCTTC
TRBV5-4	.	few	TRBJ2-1	CASSHSVASYNEQFF	TGTGCCAGCAGCCATAGTGTAGCCTCCTACAATGAGCAGTTCTTC
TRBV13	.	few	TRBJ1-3	CASSFSGGLRVRSGNTIYF	TGTGCCAGCAGCTTTAGTGGGGGGCTCCGCGTCCGCTCTGGAAACACCATATATTTT
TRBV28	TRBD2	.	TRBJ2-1	CASSLSTSGAYNEQFF	TGTGCCAGCAGTTTATCAACTAGCGGGGCTTACAATGAGCAGTTCTTC
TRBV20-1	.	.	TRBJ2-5	CSARDRGNPYF	TGCAGTGCTAGAGATCGCGGGAATCCATACTTC
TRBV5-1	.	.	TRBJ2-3	CASSFQGRGTDTQYF	TGCGCCAGCAGCTTCCAGGGGAGGGGCACAGATACGCAGTATTTT